This TCR beta chain is from a study of T cell clonality in common variable immunodeficiency. Heparinized whole blood, 5 to 8 ml, came from each donor. This CDR3 is built from 15 residues. V shed 0 bases and J shed 3 bases, with 9 bases lying between them. Germline V CDR1 and CDR2: LGHDT, YNNKEL (reference sequence). This clone was recorded many times. Its antigen remains unknown. The CDR3 is cut off 3 residues early in the read; its end comes from the germline J gene. Equal genomic DNA amounts from CVID and control samples were sequenced. Measured with immunoSEQ multiplex PCR; TCRdb has only the in-frame clones, and not every one. Sampling found 30,000 to 40,000 clones, none seen once. Study results and caveats: T cell subpopulation sequencing would be needed to explain CVID clonality. Compared with controls, CVID subjects had fewer shared TCRbeta clones.

The sequencing input was peripheral blood mononuclear cells. The genes are TRBV3-1 (or the pseudogene TRBV3-2) and TRBJ2-1, with D possibly being TRBD1 (6 bases). This receptor was identified in a person aged 18 to 75 in good health. The CDR3 bases that were read are TGTGCCAGCAGCCAAGACCGGGACAACTACAATGAG. Protein product: CASSQDRDNYNE. The entire CDR3 is CASSQDRDNYNEQFF.